This T cell receptor (beta chain) was identified during a study of T cell responses to AZD1222 COVID-19 vaccine. The germline CDR1 and CDR2 sequences are SGHTA and FQGNSA. This CDR3 comprises 14 residues. Trimming left V 3 bases short and J 0 bases short, with 7 bases between. Assay: immunoSEQ multiplex PCR; the TCRdb copy retains only in-frame clones and omits some. Of 150,000 or so clones listed, more than 75% are singletons. This material consisted of peripheral blood, taken on day 0 of AZD1222 vaccination. The chain combines TRBV7-2 with TRBJ2-3; D is uncertain. This TCR came from an adult in good health. The CDR3 DNA follows: TGTGCCAGCAGCTTCTCATCTAGCACAGATACGCAGTATTTT. Residues: CASSFSSSTDTQYF.